Here is one T cell receptor (beta chain) with its context. Adults between about 18 and 89 years of age took part from approximately 24 US areas. Which cohort a participant joined came from the clinical history participants gave. Recovery meant two consecutive negative NP/OP PCR tests, professional clearance, or resolved symptoms. The sample comes from a study of blood T cell repertoires in COVID-19. Turning to the study itself: T cells, B-cell-depleted T cells, or PBMCs provided the cDNA or gDNA that served as material.

The data were produced by immunoSEQ multiplex PCR, yet TCRdb's version contains in-frame clones alone and is incomplete. The table has about 150,000 clones, 75% to 90% seen once. The junction had 4 bases not matched to a gene; V was cut back by 3 bases and J by 8 bases. Germline V gene sequence: CDR1 SGHRS, CDR2 YFSETQ. The CDR3 consists of 15 residues. The TCR comes from a man aged 45-65 years who had recovered from COVID-19. The chain employs TRBV5-1 and TRBJ2-1, with 14 bases identical to TRBD2. Sequencing was carried out using PBMCs or T cells enriched from blood (not recorded which). The CDR3 nucleotides are TGCGCCAGCAGCTCGGGACTAGCGGGGGACCATGAGCAGTTCTTC. The encoded protein is CASSSGLAGDHEQFF.